The next 17 T cell receptor beta chains were all read from a single sample in a study of Graves' ophthalmopathy and Graves' hyperthyroidism. The sequenced template was RNA, covering the TCR beta CDR3 region. An opening RT-PCR round employed HTBI primers and preceded a second-round multiplex PCR. From the multiplex PCR reads, TCRdb called clonotypes with MiXCR, one entry per CDR3 protein. The table shows some 1.1 million distinct CDR3 sequences, with approximately 35% occurring only once. Sample: peripheral blood or thyroid tissue (not recorded which). The receptors stem from an adult man with Graves' hyperthyroidism.

This clonotype was seen once. The rearrangement links TRBV12-3 or TRBV12-4 to TRBJ1-2; a weak D match, TRBD1 (5 bases). CDR3 length equals 14 residues. V was pared by 7 bases and J by 4 bases, with 16 bases between. CDR3 protein: CASKRGVAPYGYTF. CDR3 nucleotides: TGTGCCAGCAAGAGGGGAGTCGCTCCCTATGGCTACACCTTC.

This clonotype showed up just a few times. The CDR3 reads CASSLAIGGPQETQYF. The CDR3 coding sequence is TGTGCCAGCAGCTTAGCTATTGGGGGGCCTCAAGAGACCCAGTACTTC. This chain connects TRBV7-8 to TRBJ2-5; D is tentatively TRBD1 or TRBD2 (6 bases each). The germline V gene has CDR1 SGHVS and CDR2 FQNEAQ. V lost 0 bases and J lost 2, with 13 bases in between. This CDR3 comprises 16 residues.

At least ten counts were recorded for this clonotype. The V and J genes are TRBV19 and TRBJ2-7; D might be TRBD2 (5 bases). Trimming shortened V by 3 bases and J by 4 bases, and 16 bases separated the two germline ends. CDR3 size: 15 residues. Per the germline V gene, CDR1 is LNHDA and CDR2 is SQIVND (reference sequence). The CDR3 region is CASSITAWEKYEQYF. The DNA of the CDR3 is TGTGCCAGTAGTATTACGGCGTGGGAGAAGTACGAGCAGTACTTC.

This chain uses TRBV10-3 with TRBJ1-5; no reliable D call. Between the trimmed V and J ends, which lost 7 bases and 13 bases, there was a span of 11 bases. Germline CDR1 is ENHRY and CDR2 is SYGVKD. The CDR3 loop spans 10 amino acids. CDR3 sequence (DNA): TGTGCCATCAATCCAGGTCCTCAGCATTTT. This codes for CAINPGPQHF.

On this clonotype: A read error may explain this, as a much larger clone is one base away. This chain joins TRBV20-1 and TRBJ1-2, with TRBD1 matching over 7 bases. J lost 3 bases, V lost 7 bases, and 11 bases had no gene match. The CDR3 is 14 residues long. In germline, CDR1 is DFQATT, CDR2 SNEGSKA (reference sequence). CDR3: CSVSGDSDYYGYTF. DNA of the CDR3: TGCAGTGTTAGCGGGGACAGCGACTACTATGGCTACACCTTC.

This clonotype was observed many times. The chain links TRBV20-1 to TRBJ2-7; 7 nucleotides line up with TRBD1. The CDR3 sequence is 16 residues long. Germline V gene sequence: CDR1 DFQATT, CDR2 SNEGSKA (reference sequence). V dropped 0 bases and J dropped 3; count of bases not matched to a gene: 11. In nucleotides, the CDR3 is TGCAGTGCTAGAGATCATTTGGACAGGCCTAACTACGAGCAGTACTTC. Translation: CSARDHLDRPNYEQYF.

This clonotype was counted a few times. The chain employs TRBV5-1 and TRBJ1-4; 7 nucleotides align to TRBD1. The CDR3 is 15 residues long. Trimming at V came to 0 bases and at J to 6 bases, leaving 5 bases not matched to a gene. Germline CDR1 SGHRS, CDR2 YFSETQ. In DNA form, the CDR3 reads TGCGCCAGCAGCTTGGAAGGGGGCCGGTATGAAAAACTGTTTTTT. This encodes CASSLEGGRYEKLFF. Complete variable domain (other parts from reference TRBV5-1 and TRBJ1-4): KAGVTQTPRYLIKTRGQQVTLSCSPISGHRSVSWYQQTPGQGLQFLFEYFSETQRNKGNFPGRFSGRQFSNSRSEMNVSTLELGDSALYLCASSLEGGRYEKLFFGSGTQLSVL.

This clonotype was counted a few times. One junction end disagrees with the germline gene, perhaps due to a read error. The chain recombines TRBV12-3 or TRBV12-4 with TRBJ2-5; D is unclear. The CDR3 extends over 13 amino acids. The CDR3 loop reads CANSPEIQETQYF. The CDR3 DNA reads as TGTGCCAACAGTCCCGAGATCCAAGAGACCCAGTACTTC.

Turning to this clonotype: Germline is not matched at one junction end, which may reflect a read error. The chain employs TRBV5-1 and TRBJ2-7, with TRBD2 matching 12 bases. Per germline, CDR1 SGHRS and CDR2 YFSETQ. CDR3 size: 17 residues. The CDR3 DNA is TGCGCCAGCAGCCAAGACAGGCTAGCGGGAGGGGAACCCTTGGGGAACTTC. Translation: CASSQDRLAGGEPLGNF. The full variable domain, rest sourced from reference TRBV5-1 and TRBJ2-7, is KAGVTQTPRYLIKTRGQQVTLSCSPISGHRSVSWYQQTPGQGLQFLFEYFSETQRNKGNFPGRFSGRQFSNSRSEMNVSTLELGDSALYLCASSQDRLAGGEPLGNFGPGTRLTVT.

This clonotype has more than one count but fewer than ten. The chain has TRBV9 and TRBJ2-5; either TRBD1 or TRBD2 may fit D (5 bases each). CDR3 length: 16 amino acids. Germline V gene lookup returns CDR1 SGDLS and CDR2 YYNGEE. The CDR3 coding sequence is TGTGCTAGTGGTCTTACCCCAGGGTGGGGGAGAGAGACCCAGTACTTC. Amino acid sequence: CASGLTPGWGRETQYF. The full variable domain, with the rest looked up from reference TRBV9 and TRBJ2-5, is DSGVTQTPKHLITATGQRVTLRCSPRSGDLSVYWYQQSLDQGLQFLIQYYNGEERAKGNILERFSAQQFPDLHSELNLSSLELGDSALYFCASGLTPGWGRETQYFGPGTRLLVL.

To note about this clonotype: This may be a read error, as it is one base from a much larger clone. The rearrangement joins TRBV7-8 to TRBJ2-5; 9 nucleotides match TRBD1. The CDR3 length is 16 residues. Germline lookup yields CDR1 SGHVS and CDR2 FQNEAQ. The J segment lost 5 bases and the V segment lost 5 bases, leaving 12 bases of the junction unmatched. CDR3 bases: TGTGCCAGCAGCCCCCGCCGGACAGGGGTTGTGGAGACCCAGTACTTC. Residues: CASSPRRTGVVETQYF.

This CDR3 reads CATSGGGYQETQYF. CDR3 nucleotides: TGTGCCACCAGCGGGGGGGGGTACCAAGAGACCCAGTACTTC. The V gene is TRBV15, the J gene TRBJ2-5, with TRBD2 identical over 7 bases. The CDR3 consists of 14 residues. Trimming removed 5 bases from V and 0 bases from J; junction bases left unmatched: 3. Germline V gives CDR1 LNHNV, CDR2 YYDKDF (reference sequence).

About this clonotype: At one end, the junction sequence differs from germline, possibly due to a read error. The V and J genes are TRBV5-1 and TRBJ1-4, with 8 bases lining up with TRBD1. The CDR3 is 14 residues long. In germline, CDR1 is SGHRS, CDR2 YFSETQ. CDR3 protein: CASSATGGHEKLFF. CDR3 DNA: TGTGCCAGCAGTGCCACAGGGGGACATGAAAAACTGTTTTTT.

With regard to this clonotype: The junction departs from the called germline gene at one end, perhaps through a read error. This chain's CDR3 is CASSLGQSNQPRHF. CDR3 nucleotide sequence: TGTGCCAGCAGTTTAGGGCAGAGCAATCAGCCCCGGCATTTT. The chain joins TRBV12-3 or TRBV12-4 to TRBJ1-5; D is uncertain. CDR3 length equals 14 residues.

Details on this clonotype: A much larger clone lies one base from this, so it may be a read error. The chain has TRBV12-3 or TRBV12-4 and TRBJ1-1; D unclear. The CDR3 has 14 amino acids. CDR3 amino acids: CAGSSNSGNTEAFF. The DNA of the CDR3 is TGTGCCGGCAGTTCAAACTCCGGTAACACTGAAGCTTTCTTT.

In this sample, this clonotype turned up a few times. The chain employs TRBV7-9 and TRBJ2-7; D gene unclear. CDR1 SEHNR and CDR2 FQNEAQ come from the germline V gene (reference sequence). Deletions cut 4 bases from V and 7 bases from J, with 8 bases between. The CDR3 totals 11 residues. Here the CDR3 DNA reads TGTGCCAGCAGCTCGGCGTGGGAGCAGTACTTC. This gives the protein CASSSAWEQYF.

This clonotype was seen ten or more times. The rearrangement joins TRBV24-1 to TRBJ2-2; D unresolved. The CDR3 loop spans 13 amino acids. Germline lookup yields CDR1 KGHDR and CDR2 SFDVKD. V was clipped by 3 bases and J by 6 bases, with 7 bases between them. In nucleotides, the CDR3 is TGTGCCACCAGTGATCCTATAGCCGGGGAGCTGTTTTTT. It encodes CATSDPIAGELFF.